This T cell receptor beta chain was found in a study of metastatic and nonmetastatic thyroid tumors. TCRdb recomputed clones from the PCR reads via MiXCR. In the table there are 25,000 to 30,000 clones, around 14% of which are singletons. This clone has a count of ten or more. V lost 6 bases and J lost 5; bases outside the gene matches: 7. The CDR3 is 15 residues long. None of the patients had undergone any treatment ahead of thyroid surgery. Material: blood. The origin of this receptor is a male donor with papillary thyroid cancer or a benign thyroid nodule (not recorded which). Some clones in this sample may be carry-over from other donors' samples. This chain uses TRBV12-3 or TRBV12-4 with TRBJ2-1; TRBD1 matches at 10 bases. The CDR3 DNA reads TGTGCCAGCAGGCCTTCAGGGACAGGGGACAATGAGCAGTTCTTC. As protein: CASRPSGTGDNEQFF.